A selection of T cell receptor beta chains follows, all from one sample in a study of blood T cell repertoires in COVID-19. Some clones are missing from TCRdb's copy, which holds only in-frame ones; the method was immunoSEQ multiplex PCR. The sample includes 20,000 or so clones, 81% of them seen just once. The sequenced sample consisted of peripheral blood. These receptors all stem from a man aged 35 to 55 with active or convalescent COVID-19. The CDR3 runs from the conserved cysteine through the conserved F or W. A D gene is named only where the DNA matches it firmly. Size is stated for part of the rows, as once, few or many counts, or as a class when the clone is expanded.

abundance: -
d_gene: -
v_gene: TRBV21-1
j_gene: TRBJ1-5
CDR3nt: TGTGCCAGCAGCATAGTCCCTTGGGAGGATTTTAGCAATCAGCCCCAGCATTTT
CDR3aa: CASSIVPWEDFSNQPQHF

abundance: -
d_gene: -
v_gene: TRBV2
j_gene: TRBJ1-2
CDR3nt: TGTGCCAGCAGTGAAGCGTTGGCAGGGTTTTCCTTC
CDR3aa: CASSEALAGFSF

abundance: -
d_gene: -
v_gene: TRBV5-1
j_gene: TRBJ1-1
CDR3nt: TGCGCCAGCAGCTCTGACAGCTCGAACACTGAAGCTTTCTTT
CDR3aa: CASSSDSSNTEAFF

abundance: few
d_gene: -
v_gene: TRBV30
j_gene: TRBJ1-2
CDR3nt: TGTGCCTGGAGCCGCGACAGGCCCTCCAGCTACACCTTC
CDR3aa: CAWSRDRPSSYTF

abundance: -
d_gene: -
v_gene: TRBV7-8
j_gene: TRBJ1-1
CDR3nt: TGTGCCAGCAGCCCAGGAGGGAACACTGAAGCTTTCTTT
CDR3aa: CASSPGGNTEAFF

abundance: -
d_gene: -
v_gene: TRBV5-4
j_gene: TRBJ2-7
CDR3nt: TGTGCCAGCAGACCTCAGGGGTCGTACGAGCAGTACTTC
CDR3aa: CASRPQGSYEQYF

abundance: -
d_gene: -
v_gene: TRBV15
j_gene: TRBJ1-1
CDR3nt: TGTGCCACCAGCAGAGAGGTGGGTTCAGGGGCCACTGAAGCTTTCTTT
CDR3aa: CATSREVGSGATEAFF

abundance: -
d_gene: TRBD1
v_gene: TRBV11-2
j_gene: TRBJ1-1
CDR3nt: TGTGCCAGCAGCTCCGGACAGGGGGCGGGTGAGACTGAAGCTTTCTTT
CDR3aa: CASSSGQGAGETEAFF

abundance: -
d_gene: TRBD2
v_gene: TRBV7-3
j_gene: TRBJ2-3
CDR3nt: TGTGCCAGCAGCCCTCTAGCGGCTAGCACAGATACGCAGTATTTT
CDR3aa: CASSPLAASTDTQYF

abundance: -
d_gene: TRBD2
v_gene: TRBV10-1
j_gene: TRBJ2-1
CDR3nt: TGCGCCAGCAGTAAAGGAGGGACTAGCGCAGACCACAATGAGCAGTTCTTC
CDR3aa: CASSKGGTSADHNEQFF

abundance: -
d_gene: TRBD1
v_gene: TRBV19
j_gene: TRBJ1-1
CDR3nt: TGTGCCAGTACCGTACAGGGGGTCACTGAAGCTTTCTTT
CDR3aa: CASTVQGVTEAFF

abundance: -
d_gene: -
v_gene: TRBV30
j_gene: TRBJ1-1
CDR3nt: TGTGCCTGGAGCGCCGGGGGGGTCACTGAAGCTTTCTTT
CDR3aa: CAWSAGGVTEAFF

abundance: few
d_gene: TRBD1
v_gene: TRBV27
j_gene: TRBJ2-7
CDR3nt: TGTGCCAGTACGGTGGGGACAGGTTACTACGAGCAGTACTTC
CDR3aa: CASTVGTGYYEQYF

abundance: -
d_gene: -
v_gene: TRBV15
j_gene: TRBJ2-7
CDR3nt: TGTGCCACCAGCCGAAATACAGGGAGTATGTACTTC
CDR3aa: CATSRNTGSMYF

abundance: -
d_gene: -
v_gene: TRBV7-7
j_gene: TRBJ2-2
CDR3nt: TGTGCTGGGGGTGGGGGCGAGAACACCGGGGAGCTGTTTTTT
CDR3aa: CAGGGGENTGELFF

abundance: -
d_gene: -
v_gene: TRBV6-1
j_gene: TRBJ2-5
CDR3nt: TGTGCCAGCAGTGAGGGGGGTAAGGGGGAGACCCAGTACTTC
CDR3aa: CASSEGGKGETQYF

abundance: few
d_gene: -
v_gene: TRBV9
j_gene: TRBJ1-2
CDR3nt: TGTGCCAGCAGCGCCGGAGGGGGGGCGAACTATGGCTACACCTTC
CDR3aa: CASSAGGGANYGYTF

abundance: large
d_gene: TRBD1
v_gene: TRBV6-5
j_gene: TRBJ2-7
CDR3nt: TGTGCCAGTCAACACAGGGGGAAGGCTCTAGGCGAGCAGTACTTC
CDR3aa: CASQHRGKALGEQYF

abundance: -
d_gene: -
v_gene: TRBV7-9
j_gene: TRBJ2-3
CDR3nt: TGTGCCAGCAGCTTGCAGGGGAGCACAGATACGCAGTATTTT
CDR3aa: CASSLQGSTDTQYF

abundance: -
d_gene: -
v_gene: TRBV6-2/TRBV6-3
j_gene: TRBJ1-4
CDR3nt: TGTGCCCGCAGCCCCGGACAGTGTTCGGGAAAACTGTTTTTT
CDR3aa: CARSPGQCSGKLFF

abundance: -
d_gene: -
v_gene: TRBV11-1
j_gene: TRBJ2-7
CDR3nt: TGTGCCAGCAGCGCCGACAGATATACCTACGAGCAGTACTTC
CDR3aa: CASSADRYTYEQYF

abundance: -
d_gene: TRBD1
v_gene: TRBV5-1
j_gene: TRBJ1-2
CDR3nt: TGCGCCAGCAGCCCAATACAGGGGTCCTATGGCTACACCTTC
CDR3aa: CASSPIQGSYGYTF

abundance: -
d_gene: TRBD2
v_gene: TRBV27
j_gene: TRBJ2-7
CDR3nt: TGTGCCAGCAGTATTAGCGGGCCGCTCTCCTACGAGCAGTACTTC
CDR3aa: CASSISGPLSYEQYF

abundance: -
d_gene: -
v_gene: TRBV7-2
j_gene: TRBJ2-6
CDR3nt: TGTGCCAAACCGTACACAGGTTTCTCTGGGGCCAACGTCCTGACTTTC
CDR3aa: CAKPYTGFSGANVLTF

abundance: -
d_gene: -
v_gene: TRBV27
j_gene: TRBJ2-3
CDR3nt: TGTGCCAGCAGTCATCGACACCCTAGCACAGATACGCAGTATTTT
CDR3aa: CASSHRHPSTDTQYF

abundance: once
d_gene: -
v_gene: TRBV6-5
j_gene: TRBJ1-1
CDR3nt: TGTGCCAGCAGTCCGATCAGGGGAAACACTGAAGCTTTCTTT
CDR3aa: CASSPIRGNTEAFF

abundance: -
d_gene: -
v_gene: TRBV27
j_gene: TRBJ1-6
CDR3nt: TGTGCCAGCACCCGCGAGGGGACAAGTAATTCACCCCTCCACTTT
CDR3aa: CASTREGTSNSPLHF

abundance: -
d_gene: TRBD1
v_gene: TRBV27
j_gene: TRBJ2-7
CDR3nt: TGTGCCAGCAGAGCCTTACAGGGGTACTACGAGCAGTACTTC
CDR3aa: CASRALQGYYEQYF

abundance: -
d_gene: TRBD1
v_gene: TRBV30
j_gene: TRBJ1-5
CDR3nt: TGTGCCTGGAGTGTAGGAAGGGCAGGGGGCTTTATTCAGCCCCAGCATTTT
CDR3aa: CAWSVGRAGGFIQPQHF

abundance: -
d_gene: TRBD2
v_gene: TRBV5-6
j_gene: TRBJ2-7
CDR3nt: TGTGCCAGCAGCTTGCTAGCGGGGGGCCCCTACGAGCAGTACTTC
CDR3aa: CASSLLAGGPYEQYF

abundance: -
d_gene: -
v_gene: TRBV4-1
j_gene: TRBJ2-1
CDR3nt: TGCGCCAGCAGCCAAGATTTCGCTAGCTCCTACAATGAGCAGTTCTTC
CDR3aa: CASSQDFASSYNEQFF

abundance: -
d_gene: -
v_gene: TRBV11-2
j_gene: TRBJ2-7
CDR3nt: TGTGCCAGCAGCCCCGTCTTAAATCGTCTCGGGCAGTACTTC
CDR3aa: CASSPVLNRLGQYF

abundance: -
d_gene: TRBD2
v_gene: TRBV11-2
j_gene: TRBJ2-5
CDR3nt: TGTGCCAGCAGCTTGCCAGCGGGGGGTAAAGAGACCCAGTACTTC
CDR3aa: CASSLPAGGKETQYF

abundance: -
d_gene: TRBD1
v_gene: TRBV5-5
j_gene: TRBJ2-7
CDR3nt: TGTGCCAGCCGACCGGGACAGACCTACGAGCAGTACTTC
CDR3aa: CASRPGQTYEQYF

abundance: -
d_gene: -
v_gene: TRBV7-2
j_gene: TRBJ1-4
CDR3nt: TGTGCCAGCAGCTTAGAGGGGGAAAAACTGTTTTTT
CDR3aa: CASSLEGEKLFF

abundance: -
d_gene: TRBD1
v_gene: TRBV5-4
j_gene: TRBJ2-2
CDR3nt: TGTGCCAGCAGAAAAGGACAGGCCGAGGGACACGGGGAGCTGTTTTTT
CDR3aa: CASRKGQAEGHGELFF

abundance: once
d_gene: -
v_gene: TRBV5-6
j_gene: TRBJ2-2
CDR3nt: TGTGCCAGCAGCCCCGGGGACGGGGAGCTGTTTTTT
CDR3aa: CASSPGDGELFF

abundance: -
d_gene: TRBD2
v_gene: TRBV7-2
j_gene: TRBJ2-3
CDR3nt: TGTGCCAGCAGTCCTCCGGGGGGATACACAGATACGCAGTATTTT
CDR3aa: CASSPPGGYTDTQYF

abundance: -
d_gene: -
v_gene: TRBV28
j_gene: TRBJ2-5
CDR3nt: TGTGCCAGCAGTTTATTCGGCAGCGTAGAGACCCAGTACTTC
CDR3aa: CASSLFGSVETQYF

abundance: -
d_gene: -
v_gene: TRBV10-3
j_gene: TRBJ1-5
CDR3nt: TGTGCCATCAGTGACGGGGATCAGCCCCAGCATTTT
CDR3aa: CAISDGDQPQHF

abundance: -
d_gene: TRBD1
v_gene: TRBV5-1
j_gene: TRBJ1-2
CDR3nt: TGCGCCAGCGGACAGGACCTCTTTGGGTTGTACGGCTACACCTTC
CDR3aa: CASGQDLFGLYGYTF

abundance: few
d_gene: -
v_gene: TRBV5-1
j_gene: TRBJ2-2
CDR3nt: TGCGCCAGCAGCTTTACCCCAGGGGACACCGGGGAGCTGTTTTTT
CDR3aa: CASSFTPGDTGELFF

abundance: -
d_gene: TRBD1
v_gene: TRBV5-6
j_gene: TRBJ1-6
CDR3nt: TGTGCCAGCAGCTGGAGGGACAGGGGTAATTCACCCCTCCACTTT
CDR3aa: CASSWRDRGNSPLHF

abundance: -
d_gene: -
v_gene: TRBV4-2
j_gene: TRBJ2-5
CDR3nt: TGTGCCAGCAGCCAAGGGCAGGGTGCAACAGAGACCCAGTACTTC
CDR3aa: CASSQGQGATETQYF

abundance: -
d_gene: -
v_gene: TRBV2
j_gene: TRBJ1-6
CDR3nt: TGTGCCAGCAGTGGTAGACACGTCTCCTATAATTCACCCCTCCACTTT
CDR3aa: CASSGRHVSYNSPLHF

abundance: -
d_gene: -
v_gene: TRBV5-1
j_gene: TRBJ2-2
CDR3nt: TGCGCCAGCAGCTTGATTGACTCTGGCACCGGGGAGCTGTTTTTT
CDR3aa: CASSLIDSGTGELFF

abundance: -
d_gene: TRBD1
v_gene: TRBV6-2/TRBV6-3
j_gene: TRBJ2-5
CDR3nt: TGTGCCAGCAGTTACGCGGGACAGGGACAAGAGACCCAGTACTTC
CDR3aa: CASSYAGQGQETQYF

abundance: -
d_gene: TRBD1
v_gene: TRBV7-9
j_gene: TRBJ1-2
CDR3nt: TGTGCCAGCAGCCCCGGACAGGGAGGCTACACCTTC
CDR3aa: CASSPGQGGYTF

abundance: few
d_gene: -
v_gene: TRBV27
j_gene: TRBJ2-7
CDR3nt: TGTGCCAGCAGTCACGGACAAACCTACGAGCAGTACTTC
CDR3aa: CASSHGQTYEQYF

abundance: -
d_gene: TRBD1
v_gene: TRBV9
j_gene: TRBJ2-4
CDR3nt: TGTGCCAGCAGCCGGACAGGGACCAAAAACATTCAGTACTTC
CDR3aa: CASSRTGTKNIQYF

abundance: -
d_gene: TRBD1
v_gene: TRBV10-1
j_gene: TRBJ1-1
CDR3nt: TGCGCCAGCAGTGAGGAAAGGAGGACAGGGGCTTCTCCGAACACTGAAGCTTTCTTT
CDR3aa: CASSEERRTGASPNTEAFF

abundance: -
d_gene: -
v_gene: TRBV5-1
j_gene: TRBJ2-2
CDR3nt: TGCGCCAGCAGACCCGGGACACAGAACACCGGGGAGCTGTTTTTT
CDR3aa: CASRPGTQNTGELFF

abundance: -
d_gene: -
v_gene: TRBV14
j_gene: TRBJ2-3
CDR3nt: TGTGCCAGCAGCCAAGATTTTCAGTGGCGGGGCGGCACAGATACGCAGTATTTT
CDR3aa: CASSQDFQWRGGTDTQYF